The TCR beta chain under discussion was sequenced for a study of STAT5B mutations in CD4+ large granular lymphocyte leukemia. Study-wide results and caveats: Main leukemic clonotypes were patient-specific, but 20% to 25% appeared at low frequency elsewhere.

Healthy controls were blood donor buffy coats. The survey-level immunoSEQ assay was used. Profiling relied on immunoSEQ multiplex PCR, and the TCRdb table lists in-frame clones only, not all of them. The sample shows about 45,000 clones, about 86% of them seen only once. Regarding this clone: Its antigen is currently unknown.

Per the germline V gene, CDR1 is ENHRY and CDR2 is SYGVKD. CDR3 length: 12 residues. Sequencing input: CD4+ T cells from blood buffy coats. This clonotype originated in a human donor in good health. The V call is TRBV10-3, the J call TRBJ2-5, with D unresolved. The end of the DNA fits TRBJ2-7 better, so the J call may be wrong. The CDR3 here is CAISALAYEQYF. For the CDR3, the DNA is TGTGCCATCAGTGCCCTTGCCTACGAGCAGTACTTC.